This TCR beta chain stems from a study of blood T cell repertoires in COVID-19. Study summary: Samples of COVID-19 (acute and convalescent) were obtained from the United States, Italy and Spain. T cells, B-cell-depleted T cells, or PBMCs supplied cDNA or gDNA.

J lost 5 bases, V lost 5 bases, and 9 bases had no gene match. The CDR3 totals 15 residues. Germline assignment: CDR1 SNHLY and CDR2 FYNNEI. Clones were sequenced by immunoSEQ multiplex PCR, and TCRdb holds only the in-frame ones, with some missing. The sample includes roughly 190,000 clones, less than 90% of them seen just once. The material sequenced was peripheral blood. The rearrangement joins TRBV2 to TRBJ2-5, with 9 bases identical to TRBD2. The sequence came from a human donor in a cohort sampled during active COVID-19. CDR3 sequence reads: CASSPPLAGLETQYF. In DNA form, the CDR3 reads TGTGCCAGCAGTCCACCCCTAGCGGGGCTGGAGACCCAGTACTTC.